This TCR beta chain came from a study of neoadjuvant anti-PD-1 for oral cavity cancer (dated by TCRdb to about 2021). With regard to the full study: Before undergoing curative-intent surgical resection, most patients got three to four biweekly nivolumab doses at 3 mg/kg. An approximately 33% response rate was observed in the parent correlative cohort, in which over 9 patients were included. Patients who did not progress were given a fourth nivolumab dose at about day 43 and had definitive surgical resection on days 50-56. Responders were defined as patients with complete response, partial response or stable disease by RECIST 1.1; non-responders were defined as patients with progression. Study-wide conclusions, independent of this receptor: Only a few patients per response group were included in the TCR analyses, and the authors called for validation in larger cohorts. Higher pretreatment blood Treg/Th17 ratios correlated with higher pretreatment blood TCRbeta clonality and lower post-treatment tumor TCRbeta clonality. Within PBMCs, T cell clonality (Gini index) was significantly higher in non-responders than responders after neoadjuvant nivolumab.

For deep sequencing, PBMC libraries mostly used approximately 500 ng of input genomic DNA, with six replicates for each sample. The immunoSEQ hsTCRbeta kit was used to prepare TCRbeta libraries, following the manufacturer's instructions. The finished libraries were brought together in one pool at 2.5 to 3 nM, which was then read using an Illumina NovaSeq 6000 S4 flow cell. The paper's processing steps were these. The immunoSEQ Analyzer was used for raw data preprocessing and quality control. The analysis was limited to productive rearrangements, and each clonotype was defined by a unique CDR3 amino acid sequence. Repertoire clonality was estimated as the Gini-Simpson index, computed with the R package tcR. Student's t test was used to compare Gini indices, while Pearson correlation assessed associations with tumor size change. TCRdb provides this immuneACCESS table in a form limited to in-frame rearrangements. Some clones are lacking; in checked studies, under half of them reflect an unresolved V gene, and why the rest are absent is not known. The DNA gave D and trimming, while V, J and clone size come from that table. The sample has about 14,000 clones on record, about 73% of them singletons. Roughly 2.1% of the sample is taken by the ten largest.

The germline V gene provides CDR1 SNHLY and CDR2 FYNNEI. The V end loses 3 bases and the J end loses 0 bases, and a stretch of 6 bases separates them. From the cysteine up to the phenylalanine, the CDR3 has a length of 13 residues. Only the CDR3 portion is preserved as DNA: 39 bases, with reading frame beginning at the first base. The time point label corresponds to: before neoadjuvant nivolumab. Patients were newly diagnosed with stage II-IVA oral cavity squamous cell carcinoma and had received no prior systemic or radiation treatment. The cohort was composed of patients with HPV-negative, locally advanced oral cavity squamous cell carcinoma. Peripheral blood mononuclear cells were analyzed directly, without maintenance or expansion in culture. Samples came from a longitudinal correlative study of a single-arm phase II trial of neoadjuvant nivolumab in oral cavity squamous cell carcinoma. Subject-matched pre- and post-treatment PBMCs and tumors from three responders and three non-responders underwent genomic DNA-based TCRbeta sequencing. Peripheral blood mononuclear cells were collected before nivolumab treatment and again after treatment, at the time of surgery. Genomic DNA was isolated from PBMCs using the Maxwell RSC DNA from Cells kit.

About this clone: Its antigen is not yet known. No much larger clone is present one base from it, and per-base qualities are unavailable.

This specimen consisted of PBMCs, obtained before nivolumab (anti-PD-1) treatment. Here the chain combines TRBV2 and TRBJ2-7, with the D gene too uncertain to name. This receptor was obtained from a person aged 40 to 85 with oral cavity squamous cell carcinoma. The CDR3 amino acid sequence is: CASSEGSSYEQYF. The base sequence is TGTGCCAGCAGTGAGGGCAGCTCCTACGAGCAGTACTTC.